This T cell receptor beta chain was sequenced in a study of early T cells in non-severe SARS-CoV-2 infection. Looking at the study overall: Unpaired chains resulted from sequencing bulk RNA of unsorted whole blood.

A remark on this clonotype: A much larger clone is a single base away; this may be a read error.

In the library, individual cDNA molecules carried attached unique molecular identifiers. TCRdb redid the calling of the 5' RACE reads with MiXCR, one entry per CDR3 protein. The sample lists around 50,000 distinct CDR3 sequences, around 12% occurring once. This CDR3 is 14 amino acids long. This sequence originates from an adult who was a healthcare worker with PCR-confirmed SARS-CoV-2 infection or an uninfected control (not recorded which). Sequenced sample: whole blood. The rearrangement joins TRBV12-3 or TRBV12-4 to TRBJ1-6; 7 nucleotides line up with TRBD1. CDR3 sequence: CASTQGPYNSPLRF. CDR3 sequence (DNA): TGTGCCAGCACACAGGGGCCCTATAATTCACCCCTCCGCTTT.